A single sample is the source of the 27 T cell receptor beta chains below, sequenced in a study of blood T cell repertoires in COVID-19 (dated by TCRdb to between 2020 and 2021). Receptor libraries were prepared by the immunoSEQ multiplex PCR assay. TCRdb mirrors the immuneACCESS table, restricted to in-frame sequences. Some clones are absent from its copies; in checked studies, under half trace to an unresolved V gene, and the reason for the others is unknown. This sample lists 70,000 to 95,000 clones; approximately 86% were detected once. The ten largest clones represent about 20% of the sample. The sample was peripheral blood. The receptors stem from a man older than 75 with active or convalescent COVID-19.

The chain joins TRBV5-1 to TRBJ2-1, with TRBD2 matching over 10 bases. Germline CDR1 reads SGHRS; CDR2 reads YFSETQ. J gave up 4 bases and V 0 bases, and 4 bases lay outside the gene matches. This CDR3 contains 16 residues. The CDR3 DNA follows: TGCGCCAGCAGCTTGGCCCTAGCGGGGGCTTACAATGAGCAGTTCTTC. This encodes CASSLALAGAYNEQFF.

V and J are TRBV28 and TRBJ1-5; D is possibly TRBD1 (5 bases). Germline V CDR1 and CDR2: MDHEN, SYDVKM. The CDR3 extends over 15 amino acids. V lost 8 bases and J lost 2, with 16 bases in between. The DNA for the CDR3 is TGTGCCAGCTGTGGAGGAGGGACTCGCAATCAGCCCCAGCATTTT. Translation: CASCGGGTRNQPQHF.

This clone was picked up a small number of times. The chain employs TRBV7-9 and TRBJ1-6; D is unresolved. CDR3 length: 14 residues. V was cut by 6 bases and J by 9 bases, with 15 bases left in between. Germline-derived CDR1 and CDR2 are SEHNR and FQNEAQ (reference sequence). This chain's CDR3 is CASSRSSAGSPLHF. The CDR3 DNA reads TGTGCCAGCAGTAGAAGTAGTGCTGGTTCACCCCTCCACTTT.

The chain has TRBV28 and TRBJ2-7; D ambiguous. The CDR3 is made up of 11 amino acids. The germline V and J ends were trimmed by 3 bases and 5 bases, with 5 bases remaining between them. Per the germline V gene, CDR1 is MDHEN and CDR2 is SYDVKM. The DNA of the CDR3 is TGTGCCAGCAGTTTTGCGGACGAGCAGTACGTC. Encoded protein: CASSFADEQYV.

The V gene is TRBV19, the J gene TRBJ1-6; D unresolved. V was trimmed by 6 bases and J by 10 bases, leaving 13 bases between them. Germline V gene data show CDR1 as LNHDA and CDR2 as SQIVND (reference sequence). The CDR3 covers 13 residues. CDR3 loop: CASRSRGSSPLHF. The CDR3 DNA is TGTGCCAGTAGATCGAGAGGGTCGTCACCCCTCCACTTT.

The rearrangement links TRBV10-1 to TRBJ1-1, with TRBD1 matching 11 bases. Germline assignment: CDR1 WNHNN and CDR2 SYGVQD (reference sequence). The CDR3 is made up of 14 amino acids. The trim removed 6 bases at V and 6 bases at J, leaving 6 bases unmatched. The CDR3 nucleotides are TGCGCCAGCAGCGCCGGGACAGGGGGAGCTGAAGCTTTCTTT. Translated: CASSAGTGGAEAFF.

V gene TRBV29-1 combines with J gene TRBJ2-3; 11 bases agree with TRBD2. After removal of 7 bases from V and 4 bases from J, the junction contained 13 bases not matched to a gene. This CDR3 is 16 amino acids long. Germline lookup yields CDR1 SQVTM and CDR2 ANQGSEA. CDR3 loop: CSAANSGRGSPDTQYF. The CDR3 coding sequence is TGCAGCGCCGCCAATAGCGGGAGGGGTTCCCCAGATACGCAGTATTTT.

This chain links TRBV6-5 with TRBJ2-3; 10 bases line up with TRBD2. The germline V gene encodes CDR1 MNHEY and CDR2 SVGAGI. This CDR3 comprises 14 residues. Losses at the gene ends were 5 bases for V and 4 bases for J; bases not matched to a gene: 3. CDR3 residues: CASSQRGGPDTQYF. CDR3 in DNA: TGTGCCAGCAGTCAGCGGGGGGGCCCAGATACGCAGTATTTT.

The V gene is TRBV25-1, the J gene TRBJ1-6; 7 bases are shared with TRBD1. The CDR3 is made up of 14 amino acids. V shed 6 bases, J shed 3 bases, and the junction held 2 bases outside the gene matches. The germline CDR1 and CDR2 sequences are MGHDK and SYGVNS. Here the CDR3 DNA reads TGTGCCAGCAGCCGGGACAGCTATAATTCACCCCTCCACTTT. It encodes CASSRDSYNSPLHF.

CDR3 DNA sequence: TGCAGCGTCTTACAGGGGGCGGGTCAGCCCCAGCATTTT. It translates to CSVLQGAGQPQHF. The V call is TRBV29-1, the J call TRBJ1-5; TRBD1 matches at 9 bases. Looked up from germline, CDR1 is SQVTM and CDR2 is ANQGSEA. V trimming: 6 bases; J trimming: 6 bases; junction bases outside the gene matches: 6. This CDR3 region has 13 residues.

V is TRBV5-1 and J is TRBJ2-5, with TRBD1 identical over 8 bases. Looked up from germline, CDR1 is SGHRS and CDR2 is YFSETQ. There are 14 residues in the CDR3. The V gene end was trimmed by 1 base and the J gene end by 5 bases; junction bases not matched to a gene: 4. The CDR3 DNA reads TGCGCCAGCAGCTTGAATGACAGGGGTGAGACCCAGTACTTC. Encoded protein: CASSLNDRGETQYF.

The chain combines TRBV16 with TRBJ2-1; the D gene is possibly TRBD1 (6 bases). The CDR3 sequence is 15 residues long. Germline V gene sequence: CDR1 KGHSY, CDR2 FQNENV. V was trimmed by 0 bases and J by 8 bases, leaving 14 bases between them. CDR3 in DNA: TGTGCCAGCAGCCAATCAATCCGGACAGTTTATGAGCAGTTCTTC. This codes for CASSQSIRTVYEQFF.

The rearrangement links TRBV6-2 or TRBV6-3 to TRBJ2-5; maybe TRBD1 (6 bases). The CDR3 is made up of 15 amino acids. Germline V gene sequence: CDR1 MNHEY, CDR2 SVGEGT. V lost 4 bases to trimming and J lost 4 bases, with 16 bases between them. The CDR3 spells CASSLLEGVGETQYF. The CDR3 region has the DNA TGTGCCAGCAGTTTGCTCGAGGGGGTGGGAGAGACCCAGTACTTC.

V gene TRBV11-1 combines with J gene TRBJ2-1; D perhaps matches TRBD2 (6 bases). This CDR3 is 14 amino acids long. V shed 3 bases and J shed 8 bases, with 14 bases lying between them. From germline, CDR1 is SGHAT and CDR2 FQDESV (reference sequence). CDR3 region: CASSFARTGDEQFF. The CDR3 nucleotides read TGTGCCAGCAGCTTTGCCCGGACGGGGGATGAGCAGTTCTTC.

The rearrangement links TRBV6-5 to TRBJ1-6; 7 nucleotides agree with TRBD1. Germline V CDR1 and CDR2: MNHEY, SVGAGI. There are 15 residues in the CDR3. V dropped 5 bases and J dropped 7; count of bases not matched to a gene: 8. Here the CDR3 DNA reads TGTGCCAGCAGTAGGGCGGGACAGACGAATTCACCCCTCCACTTT. This codes for CASSRAGQTNSPLHF.

This sequence joins TRBV20-1 and TRBJ1-4; D is unresolved. The V gene lost 3 bases and the J gene lost 5 bases, with 10 bases spanning the gap. This CDR3 is 13 amino acids long. In germline, CDR1 is DFQATT, CDR2 SNEGSKA (reference sequence). The CDR3 protein is CSASAQINEKLFF. In nucleotides, the CDR3 is TGCAGTGCTAGTGCGCAGATAAATGAAAAACTGTTTTTT.

The chain's CDR3 is CASSLLTGAPHEAFF. CDR3 sequence (DNA): TGTGCCAGCAGCTTATTAACAGGGGCACCACATGAAGCTTTCTTT. The rearrangement uses TRBV11-2 and TRBJ1-1; TRBD1 agrees at 7 bases. Germline CDR1 SGHAT, CDR2 FQNNGV. The J segment lost 7 bases and the V segment lost 2 bases, leaving 10 bases of the junction unmatched. This CDR3 region has 15 residues. The whole variable domain, remainder taken from reference TRBV11-2 and TRBJ1-1, is EAGVAQSPRYKIIEKRQSVAFWCNPISGHATLYWYQQILGQGPKLLIQFQNNGVVDDSQLPKDRFSAERLKGVDSTLKIQPAKLEDSAVYLCASSLLTGAPHEAFFGQGTRLTVV.

CDR3 sequence (DNA): TGTGCCAGCTCGGACAGGGAAAATTCACCCCTCCACTTT. Protein product: CASSDRENSPLHF. The chain joins TRBV18 to TRBJ1-6; 8 nucleotides line up with TRBD1. The CDR3 loop spans 13 amino acids. CDR1 and CDR2 from the germline V gene are KGHSH and LQKENI. V lost 6 bases and J lost 7; bases outside the gene matches: 2.

The gene calls are TRBV19 and TRBJ1-5; 12 bases line up with TRBD1. The CDR3 sequence is 22 residues long. The V gene end was trimmed by 4 bases and the J gene end by 0 bases; junction bases not matched to a gene: 19. Germline lookup yields CDR1 LNHDA and CDR2 SQIVND (reference sequence). Here the CDR3 reads CASSKARWDRGPRGHSNQPQHF. The DNA of the CDR3 is TGTGCCAGTAGTAAGGCAAGATGGGACAGGGGGCCCCGAGGTCATAGCAATCAGCCCCAGCATTTT.

This clone was seen many times. The junction shows a germline mismatch at one end, possibly a read error. V is TRBV23-1 and J is TRBJ1-1; no clear D gene. TRBV23-1 is sorted into the ORF group, with uncertain function. CDR3 length: 13 amino acids. Here the CDR3 reads CASNQPRGTEAFF. The DNA for the CDR3 is TGCGCCAGCAATCAACCTCGGGGCACTGAAGCTTTCTTT.

This chain uses TRBV11-2 with TRBJ2-3, with TRBD2 as a possible D gene (7 bases). The V gene lost 5 bases and the J gene lost 6 bases, with 15 bases spanning the gap. There are 14 residues in the CDR3. The germline V gene has CDR1 SGHAT and CDR2 FQNNGV. CDR3 amino acids: CASSVGGALDTQYF. The CDR3 DNA reads TGTGCCAGCAGCGTTGGGGGGGCGCTTGATACGCAGTATTTT.

V is TRBV7-2 and J is TRBJ2-1; the D gene is possibly TRBD1 (6 bases). Per germline, CDR1 SGHTA and CDR2 FQGNSA. The CDR3 length is 15 residues. V lost 2 bases to trimming and J lost 10 bases, with 18 bases between them. The CDR3 sequence: CASSLQGPVSKEQFF. The CDR3 nucleotides read TGTGCCAGCAGCTTACAGGGGCCCGTCAGTAAGGAGCAGTTCTTC.

This clone was seen a handful of times. CDR3 nucleotides: TGCGCCAGCATTCGGGACACCAGCACAGATACGCAGTATTTT. Translated: CASIRDTSTDTQYF. The chain links TRBV5-1 to TRBJ2-3, with D possibly matching TRBD1 (6 bases). V lost 6 bases and J lost 0, with 11 bases in between. This CDR3 has 14 amino acids. Germline CDR1 is SGHRS and CDR2 is YFSETQ.

The chain uses TRBV5-8 and TRBJ1-1, with 7 bases fitting TRBD1. Germline values: CDR1 SGHTS, CDR2 YDEGEE. The CDR3 contains 15 residues. Trimming took 4 bases from V and 1 from J; bases not matched to a gene: 7. CDR3 sequence reads: CASSKGWTGNTEAFF. The CDR3 DNA reads as TGTGCCAGCAGCAAAGGATGGACAGGGAACACTGAAGCTTTCTTT.

This clone was counted a single time. The chain carries TRBV14 and TRBJ1-5; D might be TRBD1 (6 bases). The CDR3 runs 21 residues. Looked up from germline, CDR1 is SGHDN and CDR2 is FVKESK. V was shortened by 1 base and J by 0 bases, with 25 bases between the two germline ends. The CDR3 reads CASSQGRGGTGTAYSNQPQHF. CDR3 bases: TGTGCCAGCAGCCAAGGCCGGGGGGGTACAGGGACGGCTTATAGCAATCAGCCCCAGCATTTT.

The chain couples TRBV12-3 or TRBV12-4 to TRBJ1-5; the D gene is possibly TRBD1 (5 bases). The V end was cut by 3 bases, the J end by 4 bases, with 7 bases between. There are 13 residues in the CDR3. CDR3 loop: CASSLTANQPQHF. The CDR3 nucleotides are TGTGCCAGCAGTTTGACAGCGAATCAGCCCCAGCATTTT.

This clone is a singleton in its sample. This chain joins TRBV6-2 or TRBV6-3 and TRBJ2-1, with 7 bases fitting TRBD2. Trimming cost V 6 bases and J 6 bases; bases outside gene matches: 11. This CDR3 is built from 15 residues. The germline V gene encodes CDR1 MNHEY and CDR2 SVGEGT. The CDR3 sequence is CASSSGASGFNEQFF. The CDR3, as DNA: TGTGCCAGCAGCTCAGGAGCTAGCGGCTTCAATGAGCAGTTCTTC.